Presented here are 14 T cell receptor beta chains from one specimen sequenced in a study of T-cell reconstitution after alpha-beta-depleted transplantation in children. Using unique molecular identifiers, the investigators prepared the TCRbeta library. MiXCR was run by TCRdb on the PCR reads, yielding one entry per CDR3 protein. The profile shows 600,000 to 700,000 distinct CDR3 sequences, roughly 17% of them singletons. Specimen: PBMCs from the stem cell graft donor, collected from the stem cell graft. The receptor set was obtained from a human donor who donated a stem cell graft to a child with acute myeloid leukemia.

This clonotype was observed a few times. This sequence joins TRBV20-1 and TRBJ1-4; D perhaps matches TRBD1 (5 bases). V was cut by 0 bases and J by 3 bases, with 14 bases left in between. CDR1 DFQATT and CDR2 SNEGSKA come from the germline V gene (reference sequence). There are 16 residues in the CDR3. CDR3 DNA sequence: TGCAGTGCTAGAGACTGGGCCGGGGGGTCTAATGAAAAACTGTTTTTT. It translates to CSARDWAGGSNEKLFF.

This clonotype was counted many times. Here the CDR3 reads CSARDSRGGGELFF. The CDR3 DNA reads TGCAGTGCTAGAGATAGCAGGGGTGGCGGGGAGCTGTTTTTT. The V and J genes are TRBV20-1 and TRBJ2-2; possible D gene TRBD1, 6 bases. The CDR3 has 14 residues. The ends were cut back, 0 bases at V and 7 bases at J, with 12 bases in the middle. Germline V gene sequence: CDR1 DFQATT, CDR2 SNEGSKA (reference sequence).

This clonotype has at least ten counts. The CDR3: CSVARVMGSGANVLTF. The CDR3, as DNA: TGCAGCGTTGCGAGAGTCATGGGATCTGGGGCCAACGTCCTGACTTTC. The chain joins TRBV29-1 to TRBJ2-6; D is undetermined. Germline-derived CDR1 and CDR2 are SQVTM and ANQGSEA. Trimming left V 4 bases short and J 1 base short, with 14 bases between. This CDR3 has 16 amino acids.

The CDR3 DNA sequence: TGTGCCAGCAGTGAAAACCGGATTGGGGCCGGACGGAACACTGAAGCTTTCTTT. Translating it yields CASSENRIGAGRNTEAFF. The rearrangement links TRBV25-1 to TRBJ1-1; a possible D gene is TRBD1 (5 bases). This CDR3 comprises 18 residues. The V gene's germline CDR1 is MGHDK and CDR2 SYGVNS. Trimming removed 2 bases from V and 1 base from J, with 20 bases in between.

The rearrangement joins TRBV12-3 or TRBV12-4 to TRBJ1-3; D is uncertain. V was pared by 4 bases and J by 0 bases, with 10 bases between. The CDR3 loop spans 15 amino acids. CDR3 DNA: TGTGCCAGCAGTTCGGACCGCAGCTCTGGAAACACCATATATTTT. It codes for CASSSDRSSGNTIYF.

In its sample, this clonotype was seen once. The J gene is TRBJ1-1, the V gene TRBV20-1; D is possibly TRBD1 (5 bases). The CDR3 runs 14 residues. Germline CDR1 is DFQATT and CDR2 is SNEGSKA (reference sequence). Trimming removed 1 base from V and 11 bases from J, with 20 bases in between. The CDR3 coding sequence is TGCAGTGCTAGAGCGCCGGGGCCCCCGGGGCGGGCTTTCTTT. Translation gives CSARAPGPPGRAFF.

This clonotype occurred many times. The rearrangement links TRBV7-2 to TRBJ2-1, with 14 bases aligning to TRBD2. The V and J ends lost 4 bases and 7 bases, in that order; junction bases with no gene match: 6. Germline V gene data show CDR1 as SGHTA and CDR2 as FQGNSA. CDR3 length: 16 amino acids. This CDR3 reads CASSWRLAGGQNEQFF. For the CDR3, the DNA is TGTGCCAGCAGCTGGCGACTAGCGGGGGGGCAAAATGAGCAGTTCTTC.

The chain joins TRBV6-6 to TRBJ2-1; D unclear. CDR3 length equals 12 residues. The V and J ends lost 8 bases and 4 bases respectively, with 9 bases between them. Germline CDR1 MNHNY, CDR2 SVGAGI (reference sequence). This CDR3 reads CASGEPYNEQFF. DNA for the CDR3: TGTGCCAGCGGCGAGCCTTACAATGAGCAGTTCTTC.

This clonotype was picked up many times. The chain recombines TRBV5-5 with TRBJ1-2, with D hard to call. V was trimmed by 0 bases and J by 6 bases, leaving 6 bases between them. CDR1 and CDR2 (germline): SGHKS, YYEKEE (reference sequence). CDR3 length: 12 amino acids. Written as DNA, the CDR3 is TGTGCCAGCAGCTTGGACAGTGATGGCTACACCTTC. Amino acids: CASSLDSDGYTF.

The rearrangement joins TRBV7-2 to TRBJ1-2; 8 bases line up with TRBD1. Germline V gene lookup returns CDR1 SGHTA and CDR2 FQGNSA. The junction had 7 bases not matched to a gene; V was cut back by 5 bases and J by 8 bases. This CDR3 has 13 residues. The CDR3 nucleotides read TGTGCCAGCAGCGACCGGACAGGGAGGGGCTACACCTTC. The encoded protein is CASSDRTGRGYTF.

The chain is built from TRBV4-1 and TRBJ2-7, with D possibly being TRBD1 (5 bases). Germline CDR1 and CDR2: MGHRA and YSYEKL. The CDR3 is made up of 14 amino acids. Between the trimmed V and J ends, which lost 3 bases and 2 bases, there was a span of 11 bases. In DNA form, the CDR3 reads TGCGCCAGCAGCCAGTACGTGGGGCCCTACGAGCAGTACGTC. Its protein is CASSQYVGPYEQYV.

Ten or more counts support this clonotype. The rearrangement links TRBV11-2 to TRBJ2-7; the D is unclear. The CDR3 sequence is 13 residues long. Trimming removed 1 base at V and 0 bases at J, with 4 bases between. Germline V gene sequence: CDR1 SGHAT, CDR2 FQNNGV. The CDR3 DNA sequence: TGTGCCAGCAGCTTAGCGAGCTCCTACGAGCAGTACGTC. It is translated as CASSLASSYEQYV.

A remark on this clonotype: A much larger clone is a single base away; this may be a read error. The genes are TRBV20-1 and TRBJ2-2, with 10 bases lining up with TRBD2. Germline V gene data show CDR1 as DFQATT and CDR2 as SNEGSKA (reference sequence). V was pared by 1 base and J by 3 bases, with 5 bases of the junction left unmatched. This CDR3 region has 16 residues. The chain's CDR3 is CSARVPGLAYTGELFF. CDR3 bases: TGCAGTGCTAGAGTTCCGGGACTAGCGTACACCGGGGAGCTGTTTTTT.

V usage is TRBV5-1 and J usage is TRBJ2-4; perhaps TRBD2 as D (5 bases). The germline V gene encodes CDR1 SGHRS and CDR2 YFSETQ. V was clipped by 3 bases and J by 8 bases, with 12 bases between them. The CDR3 length is 13 residues. CDR3 sequence reads: CASSSTLGHIQYF. CDR3 nucleotide sequence: TGCGCCAGCAGCTCGACACTAGGCCACATTCAGTACTTC.